This TCR beta chain was captured by sequencing in a study of breast tumors, draining lymph nodes, adjacent tissues (TCRdb year 2016). In terms of the full investigation: In breast cancer patients, the study compared the TCR beta repertoires of tumor, adjacent nontumor tissue and axillary lymph nodes. In human breast cancer, the study set out to assess how tumor, surrounding tissue and draining lymph node repertoires relate to one another and whether T cells might be exchanged between them. The paper as a whole reports these results and caveats: The data were considered consistent with the idea that most tumor T cells come from the lymph node and then expand in tumor tissue. Tumor and nontumor tissue repertoires were found to be significantly more similar in luminal-like than in basal-like breast cancer. Tumors showed preferential V and J gene usage, and their T-cell repertoire diversity fell below that of lymph nodes yet above that of nontumor tissue. The conclusion that tumor T cells originate in lymph nodes was presented as consistent with a hypothesis rather than as directly demonstrated.

The axillary draining lymph nodes of breast cancer patients were the source of the lymph node samples. This clonotype was observed many times. Its antigen specificity is not known. Nothing much larger sits one base from this clone, and base qualities are not available. The sequencing machine was an Illumina HiSeq 2000. TCR beta chain libraries were generated by multiplex PCR amplification. High-throughput sequencing was used to analyze the amplified TCR beta chain products. In TCRdb, the public reads were trimmed at Q25 with fastp and aligned with MiXCR, with productive beta chains retained. Identical CDR3 proteins give one entry, which carries the most common genes and DNA. For this sample there are 70,000 to 95,000 distinct CDR3 sequences; approximately 20% appear just once. The top ten clonotypes cover 2% to 3% of the sample. Measured from the cysteine to the phenylalanine, the CDR3 is 14 residues long. The read is trimmed to its CDR3 DNA, 42 bases read in frame from base 1. For CDR1 and CDR2, the germline V gene lists SGHAT and FQNNGV. V and J are truncated by 2 bases and 2 bases respectively, leaving an intervening sequence of 7 bases.

Sequenced: axillary lymph node tissue. The chain uses TRBV11-2 and TRBJ2-1; the best D guess is TRBD1, with 5 bases matching. The sequence was obtained from a female donor with breast cancer. Some clones in this sample may be carry-over from other donors' samples. The DNA is TGTGCCAGCAGCTTATTACAGGCCTACAATGAGCAGTTCTTC. Its protein product is CASSLLQAYNEQFF. Extended through the reference TRBV11-2 and TRBJ2-1 proteins, this CDR3 yields the full variable domain: EAGVAQSPRYKIIEKRQSVAFWCNPISGHATLYWYQQILGQGPKLLIQFQNNGVVDDSQLPKDRFSAERLKGVDSTLKIQPAKLEDSAVYLCASSLLQAYNEQFFGPGTRLTVL.